Shown below are 26 T cell receptor beta chains from a single sample sequenced in a study of blood T cell repertoires in COVID-19. TCRdb's table, derived via immunoSEQ multiplex PCR, lists solely in-frame clones and lacks some. Here the sample spans 30,000 to 40,000 clones, more than 70% being singletons. The source material was peripheral blood. Receptors were obtained from a human donor with active COVID-19. The donor label of this sample is uncertain.

The chain combines TRBV4-2 with TRBJ2-7; perhaps TRBD1 as D (5 bases). The V end was cut by 3 bases, the J end by 1 base, with 10 bases between. This CDR3 is built from 14 residues. The germline gives CDR1 LGHNA, CDR2 YNFKEQ. The CDR3 sequence: CASSQTPGSYEQYF. Here the CDR3 DNA reads TGTGCCAGCAGCCAGACTCCAGGGTCCTACGAGCAGTACTTC.

This sequence joins TRBV6-5 and TRBJ2-5; 7 nucleotides agree with TRBD1. Germline values: CDR1 MNHEY, CDR2 SVGAGI. The V gene end was trimmed by 2 bases and the J gene end by 1 base; junction bases not matched to a gene: 1. This CDR3 contains 14 residues. DNA of the CDR3: TGTGCCAGCAGTTACGGGACAGTCCAAGAGACCCAGTACTTC. It specifies CASSYGTVQETQYF.

The chain carries TRBV5-4 and TRBJ2-1; D may be TRBD1 (5 bases). Germline CDR1 reads SGHNT; CDR2 reads YYREEE (reference sequence). Trimming cost V 4 bases and J 5 bases, with 16 bases left between them. This CDR3 region has 15 residues. The CDR3: CASSPQGFKDNEQFF. CDR3 DNA sequence: TGTGCCAGCAGCCCTCAGGGATTTAAGGACAATGAGCAGTTCTTC.

This clone appeared a single time. CDR3 nucleotide sequence: TGTGCCACCAGTGATTTGCACAGGGGTGGAAACACCATATATTTT. Translated, it gives CATSDLHRGGNTIYF. V usage is TRBV24-1 and J usage is TRBJ1-3; 7 nucleotides align to TRBD1. With 0 bases clipped from V and 3 bases from J, the junction kept 1 base outside the gene matches. CDR3 length: 15 residues. The germline gives CDR1 KGHDR, CDR2 SFDVKD.

The V gene is TRBV6-5, the J gene TRBJ1-4; D might be TRBD1 (6 bases). There are 16 residues in the CDR3. V dropped 0 bases and J dropped 8 bases, with 16 bases sitting between them. The germline V gene encodes CDR1 MNHEY and CDR2 SVGAGI. CDR3 nucleotides: TGTGCCAGCAGTTACTCGCCGAATACAGGGAGAGAAAAACTGTTTTTT. Translated, it gives CASSYSPNTGREKLFF.

The chain links TRBV4-2 to TRBJ2-1; 10 bases line up with TRBD1. Germline V lookup: CDR1 LGHNA, CDR2 YNFKEQ. V dropped 4 bases and J dropped 9; count of bases not matched to a gene: 12. The CDR3 totals 16 residues. CDR3 sequence reads: CASSPAATGGKIEQFF. In nucleotides, the CDR3 is TGTGCCAGCAGCCCAGCCGCGACAGGGGGCAAAATTGAGCAGTTCTTC.

This clone was observed once. The CDR3 DNA is TGTGCCAGCAGTGAACAGGAAAATCTAAAACTGTTTTTT. Amino acid sequence: CASSEQENLKLFF. The chain combines TRBV6-1 with TRBJ1-4; the D is unclear. Germline-derived CDR1 and CDR2 are MNHNS and SASEGT. The length of the CDR3 is 13 residues. The germline V and J ends were trimmed by 2 bases and 10 bases, with 11 bases remaining between them.

The J gene is TRBJ2-7, the V gene TRBV2; 11 bases are a match to TRBD2. Germline trimming cut 6 bases from V and 8 bases from J; bases unmatched to any gene: 9. Germline V lookup: CDR1 SNHLY, CDR2 FYNNEI. The CDR3 loop spans 14 amino acids. CDR3 DNA sequence: TGTGCCAGCAGCGTAGCGGGGGGGCCAGTCAAGCAGTACTTC. Translated, it gives CASSVAGGPVKQYF.

The chain combines TRBV19 with TRBJ2-1, with 7 positions matching TRBD1. The germline gives CDR1 LNHDA, CDR2 SQIVND (reference sequence). Trimming took 8 bases from V and 9 from J; bases not matched to a gene: 16. CDR3 length: 15 amino acids. The CDR3 DNA is TGTGCCAGTCATACAAAGGGGACAGCCACGATTGAGCAGTTCTTC. Encoded protein: CASHTKGTATIEQFF.

The chain employs TRBV7-9 and TRBJ1-4, with D tentatively TRBD1 (5 bases). CDR1 SEHNR and CDR2 FQNEAQ come from the germline V gene (reference sequence). V was pared by 5 bases and J by 6 bases, with 16 bases between. This CDR3 has 15 residues. In DNA form, the CDR3 reads TGTGCCAGCAGCATCCTGGGGCAGGCGGATGAAAAACTGTTTTTT. As protein: CASSILGQADEKLFF. Supplemented by reference TRBV7-9 and TRBJ1-4, the full variable domain reads DTGVSQNPRHKITKRGQNVTFRCDPISEHNRLYWYRQTLGQGPEFLTYFQNEAQLEKSRLLSDRFSAERPKGSFSTLEIQRTEQGDSAMYLCASSILGQADEKLFFGSGTQLSVL.

The chain joins TRBV6-5 to TRBJ1-4, with a possible D match to TRBD1 (6 bases). Germline CDR1 is MNHEY and CDR2 is SVGAGI. There are 15 residues in the CDR3. Between the trimmed V and J ends, which lost 2 bases and 6 bases, there was a span of 13 bases. The CDR3 DNA reads as TGTGCCAGCAGTTACGGGACAACCCTGGATGAAAAACTGTTTTTT. Translation: CASSYGTTLDEKLFF.

The chain combines TRBV7-2 with TRBJ2-7; 9 bases align to TRBD1. Germline trimming cut 5 bases from V and 5 bases from J; bases unmatched to any gene: 19. Germline V gives CDR1 SGHTA, CDR2 FQGNSA. The CDR3 is 18 amino acids. The CDR3 sequence: CASSPLEVWDRVVNEQYF. In nucleotides, the CDR3 is TGTGCCAGCAGCCCCCTAGAAGTTTGGGACAGGGTGGTCAACGAGCAGTACTTC.

CDR3 region: CASSYPRQPQHF. In DNA, the CDR3 is TGTGCCAGTAGTTACCCTCGGCAGCCCCAGCATTTT. The chain carries TRBV19 and TRBJ1-5; D gene uncertain. V was shortened by 5 bases and J by 7 bases, with 9 bases between the two germline ends. From germline, CDR1 is LNHDA and CDR2 SQIVND (reference sequence). CDR3 length equals 12 residues. Drawing the rest from reference TRBV19 and TRBJ1-5, the complete variable domain is DGGITQSPKYLFRKEGQNVTLSCEQNLNHDAMYWYRQDPGQGLRLIYYSQIVNDFQKGDIAEGYSVSREKKESFPLTVTSAQKNPTAFYLCASSYPRQPQHFGDGTRLSIL.

This clone was observed once. The chain has TRBV13 and TRBJ1-1; D is unresolved. The CDR3 consists of 16 residues. Trimming pared 2 bases from V and 3 bases from J, leaving 16 bases between. Germline CDR1 is PRHDT and CDR2 is FYEKMQ (reference sequence). The CDR3 region has the DNA TGTGCCAGCAGCTTAATGGGGAAAGAGGGAGACACTGAAGCTTTCTTT. Protein: CASSLMGKEGDTEAFF.

This rearrangement joins TRBV5-1 to TRBJ2-2; D is possibly TRBD2 (6 bases). Germline CDR1 SGHRS, CDR2 YFSETQ. CDR3 length equals 16 residues. V lost 4 bases and J lost 2, with 15 bases in between. CDR3 nucleotide sequence: TGCGCCAGCAGCGCACTAGCCCAATATAACACCGGGGAGCTGTTTTTT. Translation: CASSALAQYNTGELFF.

CDR3 in DNA: TGTGCCAGCAGCCCACAGGGGGTCACAGATACGCAGTATTTT. This sequence encodes CASSPQGVTDTQYF. V is TRBV9 and J is TRBJ2-3, with TRBD1 matching over 8 bases. This CDR3 is 14 amino acids long. Germline trimming cut 4 bases from V and 2 bases from J; bases unmatched to any gene: 3. The germline V gene has CDR1 SGDLS and CDR2 YYNGEE.

The V gene is TRBV5-4, the J gene TRBJ2-7; D possibly corresponds to TRBD1 (5 bases). V lost 2 bases and J 7 bases, leaving 16 bases between the germline ends. The length of the CDR3 is 14 residues. Germline V CDR1 and CDR2: SGHNT, YYREEE (reference sequence). The CDR3 spells CASSLSREVGEQYF. Here the CDR3 DNA reads TGTGCCAGCAGCTTATCCAGGGAAGTTGGGGAGCAGTACTTC. Full variable domain (missing parts from reference TRBV5-4 and TRBJ2-7): ETGVTQSPTHLIKTRGQQVTLRCSSQSGHNTVSWYQQALGQGPQFIFQYYREEENGRGNFPPRFSGLQFPNYSSELNVNALELDDSALYLCASSLSREVGEQYFGPGTRLTVT.

The V and J genes are TRBV9 and TRBJ2-5; D gene ambiguous. The ends were cut back, 3 bases at V and 4 bases at J, with 16 bases in the middle. CDR3 length: 15 amino acids. The germline V gene encodes CDR1 SGDLS and CDR2 YYNGEE. As DNA, the CDR3 is TGTGCCAGCAGCGCCGGTAAAGCGTTAGGAGAGACCCAGTACTTC. This codes for CASSAGKALGETQYF.

This chain links TRBV5-1 with TRBJ2-7; 8 nucleotides align to TRBD2. The CDR3 spans 14 residues. Germline CDR1 is SGHRS and CDR2 is YFSETQ. V dropped 4 bases and J dropped 3; count of bases not matched to a gene: 6. The CDR3 loop reads CASSVGRGIYEQYF. Here the CDR3 DNA reads TGCGCCAGCAGCGTCGGGAGGGGGATCTACGAGCAGTACTTC. The full variable domain, in which reference TRBV5-1 and TRBJ2-7 provide the parts outside the CDR3, is KAGVTQTPRYLIKTRGQQVTLSCSPISGHRSVSWYQQTPGQGLQFLFEYFSETQRNKGNFPGRFSGRQFSNSRSEMNVSTLELGDSALYLCASSVGRGIYEQYFGPGTRLTVT.

The chain has TRBV7-2 and TRBJ2-5, with D possibly TRBD1 on 6 matching bases. CDR1 is SGHTA and CDR2 is FQGNSA in the germline V gene. The CDR3 loop spans 13 amino acids. Trimming pared 3 bases from V and 5 bases from J, leaving 10 bases between. CDR3 nucleotides: TGTGCCAGCAGCTTGGACAGACGGGAGACCCAGTACTTC. Protein: CASSLDRRETQYF.

The V gene is TRBV4-2, the J gene TRBJ1-4; 9 positions agree with TRBD1. The CDR3 has 15 amino acids. Germline V CDR1 and CDR2: LGHNA, YNFKEQ. The V and J ends lost 2 bases and 7 bases, in that order; junction bases with no gene match: 5. This CDR3 is CASSQPGQGGEKLFF. The CDR3 DNA follows: TGTGCCAGCAGCCAACCGGGACAGGGCGGTGAAAAACTGTTTTTT.

The chain recombines TRBV5-1 with TRBJ1-1, with TRBD1 matching 8 bases. Trimming took 5 bases from V and 4 from J; bases not matched to a gene: 7. CDR3 size: 14 residues. Germline assignment: CDR1 SGHRS and CDR2 YFSETQ. The CDR3 loop reads CASRAGGAGTEAFF. Here the CDR3 DNA reads TGCGCCAGCAGGGCAGGGGGCGCGGGCACTGAAGCTTTCTTT.

The J gene is TRBJ1-4, the V gene TRBV6-2 or TRBV6-3, with D perhaps TRBD1 (6 bases). V lost 5 bases and J lost 8, with 15 bases in between. CDR3 length: 14 residues. The germline gives CDR1 MNHEY, CDR2 SVGEGT. The CDR3 sequence is CASSQDSRREKLFF. The CDR3, as DNA: TGTGCCAGCAGTCAGGACAGCAGGCGGGAAAAACTGTTTTTT.

This chain links TRBV14 with TRBJ2-5; 14 bases are a match to TRBD2. Trimming at V came to 0 bases and at J to 2 bases, leaving 5 bases not matched to a gene. Germline CDR1 SGHDN, CDR2 FVKESK. The CDR3 is 18 amino acids. This CDR3 reads CASSQDPRLAGGQETQYF. The DNA of the CDR3 is TGTGCCAGCAGCCAAGATCCGCGACTAGCGGGGGGGCAAGAGACCCAGTACTTC.

The genes are TRBV4-3 and TRBJ1-2; a weak D match, TRBD1 (6 bases). V was shortened by 3 bases and J by 7 bases, with 21 bases between the two germline ends. Per the germline V gene, CDR1 is LGHNA and CDR2 is YSLEER. CDR3 length: 16 residues. The CDR3 nucleotides read TGCGCCAGCAGCCACTCCCGGGACACCGAAAGGGGTGGCTACACCTTC. Its protein is CASSHSRDTERGGYTF.

This chain connects TRBV10-3 to TRBJ2-2; D gene unclear. CDR1 ENHRY and CDR2 SYGVKD come from the germline V gene. CDR3 length: 11 residues. Trimming stripped 5 bases from V and 5 bases from J, with 3 bases between. Written as DNA, the CDR3 is TGTGCCATCAGTTTAACCGGGGAGCTGTTTTTT. The encoded protein is CAISLTGELFF.